The entry that follows covers one T cell receptor (beta chain) sequence. Its target is unknown. A read error may account for a junction end that differs from germline. The data were obtained in a study of tumor-infiltrating lymphocytes in localized non-small cell lung cancer. Findings and limits, study-wide: Tumor T-cell fraction from TCR sequencing was not associated with recurrence-free survival (p = 0.61).

TCRdb keeps only in-frame clones here, not all; method: immunoSEQ multiplex PCR. The table records approximately 17,000 clones, around three quarters of them present only once. The germline CDR1 and CDR2 sequences are MNHEY and SVGAGI. There are 14 residues in the CDR3. The sample taken for sequencing was lung tumor tissue. The rearrangement joins TRBV6-5 to TRBJ1-1; 8 bases align to TRBD1. The receptor was isolated from a human donor with non-small cell lung cancer. CDR3 amino acids: CASRAPGQAEFVVF. Written as DNA, the CDR3 is TGTGCCAGCAGGGCGCCGGGACAGGCCGAGTTTGTGGTCTTT.